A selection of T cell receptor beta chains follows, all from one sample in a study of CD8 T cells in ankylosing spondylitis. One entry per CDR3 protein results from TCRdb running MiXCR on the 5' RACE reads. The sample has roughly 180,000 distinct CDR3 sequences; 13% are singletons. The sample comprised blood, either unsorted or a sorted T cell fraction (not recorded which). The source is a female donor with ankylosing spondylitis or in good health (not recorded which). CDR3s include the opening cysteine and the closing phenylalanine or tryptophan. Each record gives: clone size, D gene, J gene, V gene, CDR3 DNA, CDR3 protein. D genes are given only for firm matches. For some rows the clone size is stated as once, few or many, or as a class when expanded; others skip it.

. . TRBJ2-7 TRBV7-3 TGTGCCAGCAGCTTAAGGACCTACCGCCCGGACCGCTACTACGAGCAGTACTTC CASSLRTYRPDRYYEQYF
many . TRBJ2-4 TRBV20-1 TGCAGTGCAGCAGGGGTGCCCGAAAACATTCAGTACTTC CSAAGVPENIQYF
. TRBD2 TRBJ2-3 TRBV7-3 TGTGCCAGCAGCCCCTTGGCAGCGGGGTCTTCAGATACGCAGTATTTT CASSPLAAGSSDTQYF
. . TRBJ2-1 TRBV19 TGTGCCAGTACCGTAGGCAGGGGTAATGAGCAGTTCTTC CASTVGRGNEQFF
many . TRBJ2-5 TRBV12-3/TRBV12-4 TGTGCCAGCAGTTTATCGGGGGTCGAGACCCAGTACTTC CASSLSGVETQYF
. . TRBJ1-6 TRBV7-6 TGTGCCAGCAACTTAGGCCCAGGGGACCCAGTTTCACCCCTCCACTTT CASNLGPGDPVSPLHF
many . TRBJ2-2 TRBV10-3 TGTGCCATCAGTGATGCCGGGGAGCTGTTTTTT CAISDAGELFF
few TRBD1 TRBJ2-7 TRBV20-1 TGCAGTGCTTCCATCCCGAGGACAGGCTGGGGGACCTACGAGCAGTACTTC CSASIPRTGWGTYEQYF
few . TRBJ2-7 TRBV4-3 TGCGCCAGCAGCCAAGATCTCAACTACGAGCAGTACTTC CASSQDLNYEQYF
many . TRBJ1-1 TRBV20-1 TGCAGTGCTAGATCCGGTGGGCCCGGACCTGAAGCTTTCTTT CSARSGGPGPEAFF
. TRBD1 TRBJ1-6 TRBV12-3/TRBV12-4 TGTGCCAGCAGACGGACAGGGGAAGGAAATTCACCCCTCCACTTT CASRRTGEGNSPLHF
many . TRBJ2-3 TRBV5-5 TGTGCCAGCAGCTTGGCCTTTGTCGGCGATACGCAGTATTTT CASSLAFVGDTQYF
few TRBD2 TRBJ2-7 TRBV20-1 TGCAGTGCTACGGTTGCGGGAGTGGCCTACGAGCAGTACTTC CSATVAGVAYEQYF
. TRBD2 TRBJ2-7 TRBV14 TGTGCCAGCAGCCCTCGGGTAGCGGGAGTCGAGCAGTACTTC CASSPRVAGVEQYF
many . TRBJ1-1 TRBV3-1 TGTGCCAGCAGCGGTACAGAGTACACTGAAGCTTTCTTT CASSGTEYTEAFF
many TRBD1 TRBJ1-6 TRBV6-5 TGTGCCAGCAGTTACGTTGCAGGGGGGAATTCACCCCTCCACTTT CASSYVAGGNSPLHF
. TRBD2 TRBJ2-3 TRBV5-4 TGTGCCAGCAGATCCGGAGGGCGGGAGGGCACAGATACGCAGTATTTT CASRSGGREGTDTQYF
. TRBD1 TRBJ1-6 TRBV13 TGTGCCACCACCAGGGGGCTTGGTAATTCACCCCTCCACTTT CATTRGLGNSPLHF
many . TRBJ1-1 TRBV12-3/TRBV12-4 TGTGCCAGCAGTGGAAGTAGCTGGACGAACACTGAAGCTTTCTTT CASSGSSWTNTEAFF
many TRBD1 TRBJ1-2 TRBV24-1 TGTGCCACCAGTGATCAACCGGGACAGCAGGGCTACACCTTC CATSDQPGQQGYTF
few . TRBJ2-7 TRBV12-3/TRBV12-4 TGTGCCAGCAGCCCGGACAGCACCGAGCAGTACTTC CASSPDSTEQYF
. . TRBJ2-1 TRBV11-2 TGTGCCAGCAGCTCGTTAAAGTCCTACAATGAGCAGTTCTTC CASSSLKSYNEQFF
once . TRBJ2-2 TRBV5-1 TGCGCCAGCAGCCCCTCCGGGGAAACCGGGGAGCTGTTTTTT CASSPSGETGELFF
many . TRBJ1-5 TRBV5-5 TGTGCCAGCAGCTTGTGGGGCTCCGGACAGCCCCAGCATTTT CASSLWGSGQPQHF
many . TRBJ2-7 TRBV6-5 TGTGCCAGCAGTTACGGGCAGCAAGGCTCCTACGAGCAGTACTTC CASSYGQQGSYEQYF
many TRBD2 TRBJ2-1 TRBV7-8 TGTGCCAGCAGCTTAGAATCTACTAGCGGGGAGAGGAGATACAATGAGCAGTTCTTC CASSLESTSGERRYNEQFF
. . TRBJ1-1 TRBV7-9 TGTGCCAGCAGCGTCATAGGGTCGGACACTGAAGCTTTCTTT CASSVIGSDTEAFF